These T cell receptor beta chains were read from a single sample in a study of response to subunit inactivated influenza vaccine. One entry per CDR3 protein results from TCRdb running MiXCR on the RT-PCR reads. The sample has 560,000 or so distinct CDR3 sequences, approximately 7.6% seen once. This material consisted of PBMCs from blood, taken 23 to 25 months after vaccination. The receptors here all came from a man in his fifties or sixties who received an inactivated influenza vaccine. Each CDR3 is given with its conserved first and last residue. A D gene is named only where the DNA matches it firmly. Clone size is given for some rows only: seen once, a few or many times, or a class if the clone is expanded.

clone size,V gene,J gene,D gene,CDR3 length,CDR3 DNA,CDR3 protein
many,TRBV12-3/TRBV12-4,TRBJ1-1,TRBD1,12,TGTGCCAGCAGTTCCGAGGGGGCAGCAGCTTTCTTT,CASSSEGAAAFF
.,TRBV4-3,TRBJ2-2,.,13,TGCGCCAGCAGCCAAGACGAGGACGGGGAGCTGTTTTTT,CASSQDEDGELFF
.,TRBV6-2/TRBV6-3,TRBJ2-7,.,13,TGTGCCAGCAGTTACCAACGAACCTACCAGCAGTACTTC,CASSYQRTYQQYF
few,TRBV2,TRBJ2-1,.,12,TGTGCCAGCAGGCCTGACTCGGCCAAGCAGTTCTTC,CASRPDSAKQFF
many,TRBV7-8,TRBJ1-4,.,13,TGTGCCAGCAGCTTAGTTCCCACCGGGAAACTGTTTTTT,CASSLVPTGKLFF
few,TRBV6-5,TRBJ2-1,TRBD2,16,TGTGCCAGCAGTTACACCAGCGGGAGGGCGGGCAATGAGCAGTTCTTC,CASSYTSGRAGNEQFF
few,TRBV6-5,TRBJ2-7,TRBD2,14,TGTGCCAGCAGTTACTCCCTAGCGGTCTACGAGCAGTACTTC,CASSYSLAVYEQYF
.,TRBV2,TRBJ2-2,.,12,TGTGCCACCACGAGGGACACCGGGGAGCTGTTTTTT,CATTRDTGELFF
many,TRBV5-1,TRBJ2-7,.,12,TGCGCCATCTCGCCCCGCCTCTCCGAGCAGTACTTC,CAISPRLSEQYF
.,TRBV10-3,TRBJ2-3,TRBD1,15,TGTGCCATCAGTTTGGACAGGGGACGCACAGATACGCAGTATTTT,CAISLDRGRTDTQYF
.,TRBV21-1,TRBJ1-1,.,15,TGTGCCAGCAGCAAAAGGGGGACAGCGAACACTGAAGCTTTCTTT,CASSKRGTANTEAFF
.,TRBV4-1,TRBJ1-6,.,14,TGCGCCAGCAGCCAAGATCGTGGGACACGCATCGACCACTTT,CASSQDRGTRIDHF
few,TRBV5-1,TRBJ2-3,.,12,TGCGCCAGCGCTATGAGCACAGATACGCAGTATTTT,CASAMSTDTQYF
few,TRBV4-2,TRBJ2-3,.,16,TGTGCCAGCAGCCAACAAAAGGGGCGAAACACAGATACGCAGTATTTT,CASSQQKGRNTDTQYF
.,TRBV5-1,TRBJ2-7,TRBD1,13,TGCGCCAGCAGCTGGAACAGGGGTGGCGAGCAGTACTTC,CASSWNRGGEQYF
few,TRBV13,TRBJ2-3,TRBD1,14,TGTGCGAGCTCGGGACAGGAATGGCTAGGTACGCAGTATTTT,CASSGQEWLGTQYF
many,TRBV4-2,TRBJ1-1,.,15,TGTGCCAGCAGCCAAGGGGGGGGGGCGTTCACTGAAGCTTTCTTT,CASSQGGGAFTEAFF
few,TRBV20-1,TRBJ2-7,TRBD1,12,TGCAGTGGTCGAGGACAGGGGTACGAGCAGTACTTC,CSGRGQGYEQYF
.,TRBV12-3/TRBV12-4,TRBJ2-7,.,16,TGTGCCAGCAGTTCGCAGTCCTCAGGCGGACGTTACGAGCAGTACTTC,CASSSQSSGGRYEQYF
few,TRBV20-1,TRBJ2-3,.,15,TGCAGTGCTAGAGGGTTAAGGGGTTTCACAGATACGCAGTATTTT,CSARGLRGFTDTQYF
.,TRBV10-3,TRBJ1-1,.,13,TGTGCCATCAGGACGGCTGTTGGCACTGAAGCTTTCTTT,CAIRTAVGTEAFF
many,TRBV5-1,TRBJ1-5,.,17,TGCGCCAGCAGCTTTCAAAGGGCTGGCTATAGCAATCAGCCCCAGCATTTT,CASSFQRAGYSNQPQHF
many,TRBV20-1,TRBJ1-1,.,12,TGCAGTGCTAGGTACAGACACACTGAAGCTTTCTTT,CSARYRHTEAFF
few,TRBV6-2/TRBV6-3,TRBJ2-4,TRBD1,15,TGTGCCAGCAGTCAGCCAGGGACAGGACTAAACATTCAGTACTTC,CASSQPGTGLNIQYF
.,TRBV4-1,TRBJ2-3,.,17,TGCGCCAGCAGCCCTCTAGGGGGGCCGTCTCGCACAGATACGCAGTATTTT,CASSPLGGPSRTDTQYF
few,TRBV7-2,TRBJ2-7,TRBD1,14,TGTGCCAGCAGCTTTGGACAGGGAAATCACGAGCAGTACTTC,CASSFGQGNHEQYF
few,TRBV10-3,TRBJ2-4,.,16,TGTGCCATCAGTGAGGGGGGACTTCTAGCCAAAAACATTCAGTACTTC,CAISEGGLLAKNIQYF
.,TRBV5-1,TRBJ2-1,TRBD2,15,TGCGCCAGCAGCTTTTGGGCGGGAGCTACAAATGAGCAGTTCTTC,CASSFWAGATNEQFF
many,TRBV12-3/TRBV12-4,TRBJ1-5,TRBD1,14,TGTGCCAGCAGCTCTGGGACAGGGGTTCAGCCCCAGCATTTT,CASSSGTGVQPQHF
many,TRBV2,TRBJ2-5,TRBD2,14,TGTGCCAGCAGTGACGGCGGGAGGGCCGAGACCCAGTACTTC,CASSDGGRAETQYF
many,TRBV20-1,TRBJ1-4,.,11,TGCAGTGCTAAAGCCAATGAAAAACTGTTTTTT,CSAKANEKLFF
.,TRBV6-1,TRBJ2-6,.,13,TGTGCCAGCAGCCAAGGGTTGTCTCGCGTCCTGACTTTC,CASSQGLSRVLTF
.,TRBV4-1,TRBJ2-6,TRBD1,18,TGCGCCAGCAGCCCCCCGGGACAGGGCACTACTGGGGCCAACGTCCTGACTTTC,CASSPPGQGTTGANVLTF
few,TRBV20-1,TRBJ1-2,.,12,TGCAGTGCCAGAGACCAACGGGATGGCTACACCTTC,CSARDQRDGYTF
few,TRBV27,TRBJ1-1,.,13,TGTGCCAGCACCGTAGGGGTTAACACTGAAGCTTTCTTT,CASTVGVNTEAFF
few,TRBV2,TRBJ1-2,TRBD1,12,TGTGCCAGCACCCGGGACAGGGTCTTTTACACCTTC,CASTRDRVFYTF
.,TRBV7-2,TRBJ1-6,.,13,TGTGCCAGCAGCTCTTTCTTGGCTTCACCCCTCCACTTT,CASSSFLASPLHF
.,TRBV3-1,TRBJ2-2,TRBD1,16,TGTGCCAGCAGGATGACAGGGGTCGGTTCGGCCGGGGAGCTGTTTTTT,CASRMTGVGSAGELFF
few,TRBV7-7,TRBJ2-1,TRBD2,16,TGTGCTAGCAGCTTACTAACGGGGGGGGGGATCAATGAGCAGTTCTTC,CASSLLTGGGINEQFF
.,TRBV11-2,TRBJ1-1,.,13,TGTGCCAGCAGCTTAAGCCAGGGAGCTGAAGCTTTCTTT,CASSLSQGAEAFF
few,TRBV20-1,TRBJ1-2,TRBD1,18,TGCAGTGCTAGAGATCTCGAGACAGGGGCGACCTTCCTGTATGGCTACACCTTC,CSARDLETGATFLYGYTF
.,TRBV12-3/TRBV12-4,TRBJ2-5,.,13,TGTGCCAGCAGTTTTGTGGCCCAAGAGACCCAGTACTTC,CASSFVAQETQYF
.,TRBV7-2,TRBJ2-7,.,16,TGTGCCAGCAGCTTAGTGGGTTGGGGGACAAATTACGAGCAGTACTTC,CASSLVGWGTNYEQYF
few,TRBV6-2/TRBV6-3,TRBJ2-3,.,15,TGTGCCAGCAGTTTTAGGGGGACTAGCACAGATACGCAGTATTTT,CASSFRGTSTDTQYF
many,TRBV24-1,TRBJ2-7,.,13,TGTGCCACCAGTGATGACCTTGGCGGCGAGCAGTACTTC,CATSDDLGGEQYF
.,TRBV27,TRBJ2-1,TRBD1,18,TGTGCCAGCACCCGGGACAGGGGTGGGGCTAGCTCCTACAATGAGCAGTTCTTC,CASTRDRGGASSYNEQFF
few,TRBV5-6,TRBJ2-1,.,12,TGTGCCAGCAGCCCTGAATACGGCGAGCAGTTCTTC,CASSPEYGEQFF
many,TRBV6-1,TRBJ2-2,TRBD2,15,TGTGCCAGTCGTCGAGCGGGGGCCCGTTCCGGGGAGCTGTTTTTT,CASRRAGARSGELFF
.,TRBV7-6,TRBJ1-1,.,13,TGTGCCAGCAGCTCGGACAGAAGGACTGAAGCTTTCTTT,CASSSDRRTEAFF
.,TRBV20-1,TRBJ2-4,.,13,TGCAGTGCTAGAGATGTTATGAAAAACATTCAGTACTTC,CSARDVMKNIQYF
.,TRBV20-1,TRBJ2-5,.,14,TGCAGTGCTAGTCACCGGGGGGCAGGGGAGACCCAGTACTTC,CSASHRGAGETQYF
.,TRBV18,TRBJ2-2,TRBD2,16,TGTGCCAGCTCACCCCTCAGCGGGACCAACACCGGGGAGCTGTTTTTT,CASSPLSGTNTGELFF
few,TRBV28,TRBJ2-5,.,14,TGTGCCAGCACGCAAGAGGCGTTTACCGGGGCCCAGTACTTC,CASTQEAFTGAQYF
many,TRBV12-3/TRBV12-4,TRBJ2-5,.,15,TGTGCCAGCACCCCTACGGTATTTCTCCAAGAGACCCAGTACTTC,CASTPTVFLQETQYF
few,TRBV29-1,TRBJ2-3,.,14,TGCAGCGTTGAATTATGGGGTGGGACAGATACGCAGTATTTT,CSVELWGGTDTQYF